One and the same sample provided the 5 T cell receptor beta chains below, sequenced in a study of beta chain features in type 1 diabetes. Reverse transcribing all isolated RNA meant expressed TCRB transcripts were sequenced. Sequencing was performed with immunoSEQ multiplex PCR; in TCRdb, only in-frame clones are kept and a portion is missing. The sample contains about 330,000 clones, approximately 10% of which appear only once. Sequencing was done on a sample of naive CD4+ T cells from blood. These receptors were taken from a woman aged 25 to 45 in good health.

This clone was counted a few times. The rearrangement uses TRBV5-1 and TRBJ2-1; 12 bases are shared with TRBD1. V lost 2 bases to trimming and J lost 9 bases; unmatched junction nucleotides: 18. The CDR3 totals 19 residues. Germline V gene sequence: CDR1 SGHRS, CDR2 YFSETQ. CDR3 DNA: TGCGCCAGCAGCTTTGGGACAGGGGGCAGTCTAGCGGGAGCCAGTGAGCAGTTCTTC. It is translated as CASSFGTGGSLAGASEQFF.

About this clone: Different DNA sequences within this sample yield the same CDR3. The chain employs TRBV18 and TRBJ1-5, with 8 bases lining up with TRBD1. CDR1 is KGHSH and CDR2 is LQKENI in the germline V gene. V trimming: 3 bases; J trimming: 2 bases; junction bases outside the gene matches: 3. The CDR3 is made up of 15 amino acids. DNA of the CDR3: TGTGCCAGCTCACCGTCGACAGGGGGCAATCAGCCCCAGCATTTT. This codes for CASSPSTGGNQPQHF.

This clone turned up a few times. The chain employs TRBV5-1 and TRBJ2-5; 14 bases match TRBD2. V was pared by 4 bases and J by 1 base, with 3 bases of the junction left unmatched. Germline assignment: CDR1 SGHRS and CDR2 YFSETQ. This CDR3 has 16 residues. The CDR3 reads CASSLGLAGAQETQYF. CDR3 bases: TGCGCCAGCAGCCTGGGACTAGCGGGAGCCCAAGAGACCCAGTACTTC.

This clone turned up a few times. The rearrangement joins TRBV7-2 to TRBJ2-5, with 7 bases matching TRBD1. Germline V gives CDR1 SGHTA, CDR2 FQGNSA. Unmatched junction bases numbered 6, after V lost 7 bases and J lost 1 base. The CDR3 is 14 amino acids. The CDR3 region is CASTPRGLQETQYF. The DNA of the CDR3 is TGTGCCAGCACCCCGAGGGGGCTCCAAGAGACCCAGTACTTC.

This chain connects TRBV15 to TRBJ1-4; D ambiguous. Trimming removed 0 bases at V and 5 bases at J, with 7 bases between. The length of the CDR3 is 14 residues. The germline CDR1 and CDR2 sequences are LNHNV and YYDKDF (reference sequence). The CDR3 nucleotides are TGTGCCACCAGCAGAGATCTCACAAATGAAAAACTGTTTTTT. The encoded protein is CATSRDLTNEKLFF.